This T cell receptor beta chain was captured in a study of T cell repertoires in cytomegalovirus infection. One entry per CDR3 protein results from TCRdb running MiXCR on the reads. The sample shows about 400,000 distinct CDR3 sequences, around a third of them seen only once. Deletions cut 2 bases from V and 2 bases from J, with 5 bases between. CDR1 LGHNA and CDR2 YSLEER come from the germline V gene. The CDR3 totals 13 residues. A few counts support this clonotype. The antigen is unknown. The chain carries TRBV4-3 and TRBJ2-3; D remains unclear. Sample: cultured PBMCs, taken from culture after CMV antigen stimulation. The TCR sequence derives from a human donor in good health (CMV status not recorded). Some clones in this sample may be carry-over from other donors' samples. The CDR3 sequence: CASSQSNTDTQYF. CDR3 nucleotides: TGCGCCAGCAGCCAAAGTAACACAGATACGCAGTATTTT.